This T cell receptor beta chain is drawn from a study of blood T cell repertoires in COVID-19. As for the study in general: Sites in the United States, Italy and Spain provided acute and convalescent COVID-19 samples. PBMCs, B-cell-depleted T cells, or T cells were the source of the cDNA or gDNA that made up the material.

Original processing methods: By means of reference gene primer amplification, nucleated cell counts were estimated. Profiled with immunoSEQ multiplex PCR; TCRdb holds only in-frame clones, not every one. V and J calls and clone size follow that table, whereas D and trimming were derived from the DNA. Found here are about 110,000 clones, roughly 85% of them singletons; the top ten hold less than 2.5%. CDR3 length: 21 residues. Germline CDR1 is GTSNPN and CDR2 is SVGIG (reference sequence). Germline trimming cut 0 bases from V and 2 bases from J; bases unmatched to any gene: 17. This clonotype originated in a human donor in a cohort sampled during active COVID-19. The chain couples TRBV30 to TRBJ2-3, with 13 positions matching TRBD2. The sequencing sample was made of peripheral blood. The chain's CDR3 is CAWSVPGLAGRAYSDTDTQYF. As DNA, the CDR3 is TGTGCCTGGAGTGTCCCGGGACTAGCGGGGAGGGCCTATTCCGACACAGATACGCAGTATTTT.